This paragraph reports one TCR beta chain. Its antigen remains unknown. The sample is drawn from a study of T cell repertoires in aging, cancer and after chemotherapy. As for the study in general: Clear clonal overlap appeared across healthy donor samples taken over several months to years.

Findings and limits, study-wide: Age-matched healthy donors had significantly more diverse, less clonal blood TCR repertoires than untreated cancer patients. Loss of evenness, beyond lost richness, contributed to age-related TCR diversity decline in cancer patients. In each cancer cohort, median generation probability increased across chemotherapy, suggesting thymic output rebounded.

The template was genomic DNA from peripheral blood, not RNA. The V gene's germline CDR1 is ENHRY and CDR2 SYGVKD. Between the trimmed V and J ends, which lost 2 bases and 6 bases, there was a span of 14 bases. CDR3 length: 14 amino acids. Rearranged V-D-J TRB sequences were amplified with a mixed TRB-A/B primer pool. TCRdb passed the multiplex PCR reads through MiXCR, listing each CDR3 protein once. This table has around 10,000 distinct CDR3 sequences, under 50% appearing once. The chain recombines TRBV10-3 with TRBJ2-7, with D tentatively TRBD1 (6 bases). The TCR was taken from a human donor in good health. Sequencing was performed on blood. CDR3 nucleotides: TGTGCCATCAGTGAGACCCGAACAGGGACCGAGCAGTACTTC. This sequence encodes CAISETRTGTEQYF.